Given below is one T cell receptor beta chain in context. Its antigen is unknown. The PCR had 60 Vbeta and 13 Jbeta primers. Some clones are missing from TCRdb's copy, which holds only in-frame ones; the method was immunoSEQ multiplex PCR. Its listing shows over 150,000 clones. This entry comes from a study of cytomegalovirus exposure and HLA in healthy donors. Whole-study findings and limits: A previous analysis found most TCR beta V segments productive roughly 87% or roughly 30% of the time. The authors enumerated under 200 TCR beta chains as linked to cytomegalovirus. Highly shared sequence variants in one cluster were likely a sequencing artifact.

This clonotype was obtained from a boy aged 5-17 years in good health and CMV-seronegative. The sample was PBMCs.

CDR3: CASSLRQNNYGYTF. The CDR3 DNA is TGTGCCAGCAGCCTCCGACAGAATAACTATGGCTACACCTTC. The J gene is TRBJ1-2, the V gene TRBV7-8, with a tentative D call TRBD1 (5 bases). CDR1 SGHVS and CDR2 FQNEAQ come from the germline V gene. Trimming removed 5 bases at V and 1 base at J, with 11 bases between. The CDR3 length is 14 residues.